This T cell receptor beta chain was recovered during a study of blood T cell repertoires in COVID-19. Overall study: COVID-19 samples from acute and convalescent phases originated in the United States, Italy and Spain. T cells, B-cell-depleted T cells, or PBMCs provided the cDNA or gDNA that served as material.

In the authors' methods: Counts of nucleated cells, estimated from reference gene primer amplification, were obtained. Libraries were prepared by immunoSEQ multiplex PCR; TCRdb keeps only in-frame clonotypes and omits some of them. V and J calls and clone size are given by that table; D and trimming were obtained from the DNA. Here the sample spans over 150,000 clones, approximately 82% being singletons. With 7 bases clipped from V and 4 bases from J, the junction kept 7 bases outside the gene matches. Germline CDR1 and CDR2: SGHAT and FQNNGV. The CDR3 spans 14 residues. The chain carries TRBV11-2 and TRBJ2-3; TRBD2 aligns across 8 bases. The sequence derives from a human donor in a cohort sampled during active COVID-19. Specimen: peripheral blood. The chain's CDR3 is CASTQAGVADTQYF. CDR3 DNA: TGTGCCAGCACCCAAGCGGGAGTGGCAGATACGCAGTATTTT. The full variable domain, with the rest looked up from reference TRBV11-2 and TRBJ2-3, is EAGVAQSPRYKIIEKRQSVAFWCNPISGHATLYWYQQILGQGPKLLIQFQNNGVVDDSQLPKDRFSAERLKGVDSTLKIQPAKLEDSAVYLCASTQAGVADTQYFGPGTRLTVL.